This section outlines one T cell receptor (beta chain) sequence together with its context. This clonotype was counted at least ten times. This receptor's antigen is unknown. No base-level quality is on record; no much larger clone is a single base apart. This sample is part of a study of regulatory T cells in long-lasting Graves disease (dated by TCRdb to about 2021). Looking at the study overall: Patients with newly diagnosed Graves' disease had been on antithyroid drugs for under 3 months. A total of around 35 samples were covered by TCR sequencing, comprising approximately 13 persistent and around 20 newly diagnosed Graves' disease patients. Peripheral blood TCR sequencing and RNA sequencing compared persistent Graves' disease patients with newly diagnosed Graves' disease patients. The study was conducted in China and was registered as a clinical trial. Paper-wide results and their limitations: Preferential use of TRBV28, TRBJ1-2 and TRBJ2-5 was observed in persistent disease, whereas TRBV20-1 and TRBJ2-1 were favored in newly diagnosed disease. Sequencing and analysis were restricted to the TCR beta chain. Lower TCR Shannon entropy and fewer highly expanded clones were observed in persistent Graves' disease patients than in newly diagnosed patients, which suggested clonal expansion. The authors acknowledged the small sample size as a limitation that may reduce accuracy. Because the primary lesion, thyroid tissue, could not be accessed, the study looked at peripheral blood alone. Persistent patients shared more public clonotypes among themselves (approximately 2,500) than newly diagnosed patients did (approximately 970).

The CDR3 runs 15 amino acids, cysteine and phenylalanine included. Only CDR3 DNA is held: 45 bases, read in frame from base 1. V loses 3 bases of germline sequence and J loses 1 base, and the interval between the two ends is 12 bases. In the germline V gene, CDR1 corresponds to KGHSH and CDR2 to LQKENI. Library construction relied on multiplex PCR. Instrument on record: Illumina HiSeq 4000. iRepertoire HTBI primers and Arm-PCR amplification of CDR3 regions were used to construct TCR beta libraries. PCR products were gel purified before sequencing. Concerning the study's data processing: A total of around 66 TRBV and some 15 TRBJ segments were identified across samples and were used for gene usage analysis of CDR3 amino acid clonotypes. COPE and FqMerger were used to merge the filtered high-quality paired reads into contigs. BLAST was used to align contigs to IMGT TRBV, TRBD and TRBJ reference genes, with CDR3 defined following IMGT. Highly expanded clones were defined as clonotypes with a frequency above 0.1%. Shannon entropy served as the measure of repertoire diversity, while the Gini coefficient captured V-J evenness. Public clonotypes were defined as clonotypes shared by more than one individual. Starting from the raw public reads, TCRdb applied fastp trimming at Q25, assembled clones with MiXCR and retained in-frame beta chains. Merged by CDR3 protein, the rows form single entries marked with the most common genes and DNA. V and J calls and clone size were set by TCRdb, not the authors. The sample includes hundreds of thousands of distinct CDR3 sequences, with over 15% observed a single time. Roughly 27% of the sample lies in the top ten.

What the time point label conveys for this sample: newly diagnosed GD, antithyroid drugs for less than 3 months. RNA was extracted from PBMCs in TRIzol for both TCR sequencing and RNA sequencing. The diagnosis of Graves' disease was made according to American Thyroid Association guidelines. Patients were recruited from an endocrinology department in Xi'an, China. Each patient gave 8.5 to 9.5 milliliters of peripheral blood, collected in an EDTA anticoagulant tube. PBMCs were isolated by Ficoll Paque Plus density gradient separation without further T cell sorting. An Agilent 2100 Bioanalyzer and agarose gel were used to assess RNA quality, and a NanoDrop 2000 was used to measure RNA concentration. These data were also filed under a second study, of T cells in Graves' hyperthyroidism and ophthalmopathy. According to the second study: Stable Graves' hyperthyroidism was defined as the absence of progression to ophthalmopathy over 18 months of follow-up. Hyperthyroidism patients were newly diagnosed, with disease duration under 2 months, and aged 18 to 65 years. Any patient with an uncontrolled infection, another autoimmune disease, pregnancy or lactation was excluded. Diagnoses relied on clinical symptoms, serum thyroxine and TRAb, thyroid ultrasound and orbital computed tomography. The TCR CDR3 was subjected to a first round of RT-PCR using the HTBI primer set and the Qiagen OneStep RT-PCR kit. Most expanded thyroid clonotypes (frequency above 0.001) were also found in blood, which suggests that blood repertoires may mirror thyroid immune responses. A model built on a 13 V-J signature distinguished ophthalmopathy from stable hyperthyroidism, reaching around 87% sensitivity and 81.08% specificity in cross-validation and 80%/75% in testing. In validation, progression to ophthalmopathy was predicted by the model with roughly 69% sensitivity and under 85% specificity, a median of roughly 6 months before onset. To identify distinguishing TCR V-J signatures, a discovery cohort of 100 patients was used, comprising roughly 45 with Graves' ophthalmopathy and approximately 58 with stable Graves' hyperthyroidism. Whether ophthalmopathy could be predicted prospectively was tested in an independent validation cohort made up of 18 to 20 hyperthyroidism patients plus 17 patients who later progressed to ophthalmopathy. For training and testing, the 100 or so patients in the discovery cohort were randomly divided in a 7:3 ratio. In addition, the study compared T-cell repertoires in thyroid tissue and in blood from a handful of Graves' hyperthyroidism patients. Following sampling, methimazole starting at 30 mg daily was given to hyperthyroidism patients, and high-dose intravenous methylprednisolone was given to ophthalmopathy patients. A second multiplex PCR round built the libraries, followed by size selection and purification. Libraries were sequenced paired-end with 100 bp reads on an Illumina HiSeq2000. SOAPnuke was used to process the raw data, throwing out any read that contained adapters or uncalled bases, had a mean Phred below 15, or lacked an exact constant-primer or identifier match. COPE v1.2.5 was used to merge high-quality paired reads, and clonotypes were defined as unique nucleotide sequences. MiTCR v1.1 was used to align clonotypes to the IMGT TRBV, TRBD and TRBJ reference segments. Only V-J combinations with frequency above 0.0001, covering about 99% of repertoires, were analysed. A TCS score was defined as the ratio between F50 (clonal expansion) and ExV (chaos), using BLOSUM62-based TCRdist between CDR3 peptides within each V-J. Welch's t-statistics and random forest reduced around 520 V-J features to under 15, which were used in a naive Bayes classifier (R e1071). Sample size was not statistically predetermined, and blinding of investigators to group allocation was not performed. TCR Vbeta CDR3 sequencing of 130 to 150 peripheral blood samples (around 45 ophthalmopathy, roughly 72 hyperthyroidism and approximately 17 progressor patients) is reported in the paper.

Sequencing used peripheral blood mononuclear cells (PBMCs), obtained at new diagnosis, from a patient treated with antithyroid drugs. The sequence is built from TRBV18 and TRBJ2-5; the D gene is unclear. This clonotype was sampled from a middle-aged man with Graves disease. Donor details come from another sample of the same person, matched by shared clones. The DNA reads TGTGCCAGCTCACCCTCTAGAATATCCCAAGAGACCCAGTACTTC. The translation is CASSPSRISQETQYF.